These 7 T cell receptor beta chains originate from one sample sequenced in a study of identical twins. MiXCR was run by TCRdb on the 5' RACE reads, yielding one entry per CDR3 protein. The table shows 1.5 million to 2 million distinct CDR3 sequences, with about 31% occurring only once. The sequencing input was cord blood. Receptors were obtained from a newborn girl in good health.

The chain has TRBV3-1 and TRBJ1-2; the match to TRBD1 covers 7 bases. The ends lost 1 base at V and 2 bases at J; junction bases unmatched: 4. This CDR3 has 15 residues. Germline CDR1 reads LGHDT; CDR2 reads YNNKEL (reference sequence). The CDR3, as DNA: TGTGCCAGCAGCCAAGCGACAGGGACCAACTATGGCTACACCTTC. Translating gives CASSQATGTNYGYTF.

Notes on this clonotype: This likely traces to a read error, being one base from a far larger clone. The chain joins TRBV5-1 to TRBJ1-2; D uncertain. Germline-derived CDR1 and CDR2 are SGHRS and YFSETQ. The CDR3 is made up of 12 amino acids. DNA of the CDR3: TGCGCCAGCAGCTTGGGACAATATGGCGACACCTTC. Translating gives CASSLGQYGDTF. Filled out from reference TRBV5-1 and TRBJ1-2, the complete variable domain reads KAGVTQTPRYLIKTRGQQVTLSCSPISGHRSVSWYQQTPGQGLQFLFEYFSETQRNKGNFPGRFSGRQFSNSRSEMNVSTLELGDSALYLCASSLGQYGDTFGSGTRLTVV.

V and J are TRBV20-1 and TRBJ1-2; possible D gene TRBD1, 6 bases. From germline, CDR1 is DFQATT and CDR2 SNEGSKA (reference sequence). This CDR3 comprises 13 residues. With 4 bases removed from V and 4 bases from J, the gap between germline ends came to 13 bases. The CDR3 sequence: CSANPEDSYGYTF. CDR3 coding DNA: TGCAGTGCTAATCCCGAGGACAGCTATGGCTACACCTTC.

The chain employs TRBV7-2 and TRBJ2-1; maybe TRBD1 (5 bases). This CDR3 has 14 amino acids. CDR1 and CDR2 (germline): SGHTA, FQGNSA. The ends were cut back, 1 base at V and 15 bases at J, with 19 bases in the middle. CDR3 loop: CASSLVGFKMGRFF. The DNA of the CDR3 is TGTGCCAGCAGCTTAGTTGGTTTCAAAATGGGGCGGTTCTTC.

The chain couples TRBV7-2 to TRBJ1-5, with 7 bases matching TRBD1. V trimming: 3 bases; J trimming: 5 bases; junction bases outside the gene matches: 4. CDR3 length: 14 amino acids. Germline CDR1 reads SGHTA; CDR2 reads FQGNSA. The CDR3 here is CASSFGTEHQPQHF. CDR3 in DNA: TGTGCCAGCAGCTTCGGGACAGAACATCAGCCCCAGCATTTT.

V gene TRBV5-1 combines with J gene TRBJ2-2; 12 bases line up with TRBD2. V lost 2 bases and J lost 4; bases outside the gene matches: 3. The CDR3 runs to 16 residues. The germline gives CDR1 SGHRS, CDR2 YFSETQ. The CDR3 DNA follows: TGCGCCAGCAGCTTAACTAGCGGGGGGACCACCGGGGAGCTGTTTTTT. This sequence encodes CASSLTSGGTTGELFF. Variable domain in full (rest from reference TRBV5-1 and TRBJ2-2): KAGVTQTPRYLIKTRGQQVTLSCSPISGHRSVSWYQQTPGQGLQFLFEYFSETQRNKGNFPGRFSGRQFSNSRSEMNVSTLELGDSALYLCASSLTSGGTTGELFFGEGSRLTVL.

The V and J genes are TRBV13 and TRBJ2-3, with D perhaps matching TRBD1 or TRBD2 (6 bases each). Between the trimmed V and J ends, which lost 7 bases and 3 bases, there was a span of 17 bases. The length of the CDR3 is 15 residues. The germline CDR1 and CDR2 sequences are PRHDT and FYEKMQ (reference sequence). CDR3: CASMEGVRGTDTQYF. For the CDR3, the DNA is TGTGCCAGCATGGAGGGGGTTCGAGGAACAGATACGCAGTATTTT.